This T cell receptor (beta chain) was captured in a study of radiation and T cells in renal cell carcinoma. Only in-frame clones appear in the TCRdb table, and some are missing; sequencing was by immunoSEQ multiplex PCR. The sample has 130,000 to 150,000 clones, 75% to 90% seen once. Study-wide results and caveats: Without pretreatment biopsies, baseline tumor clonotype presence was undetermined.

Time point of the sample: blood 4 weeks post-SBRT, at nephrectomy. Described treatment: 15 Gy SBRT to primary tumor, nephrectomy 4 weeks later. Nephrectomy followed 15 Gy stereotactic body radiation by 4 weeks. Comment on this clone: Antigen unknown.

This material consisted of blood, taken from a patient whose treatment included radiotherapy and nephrectomy. The TCR sequence derives from a woman between 50 and 59 years old with renal cell carcinoma.

CDR3: CASSFNLGGNTIYF. The CDR3 DNA reads as TGTGCCAGCAGCTTCAACTTGGGCGGAAACACCATATATTTT. The chain links TRBV5-4 to TRBJ1-3, with D uncertain. From germline, CDR1 is SGHNT and CDR2 YYREEE (reference sequence). Trimming shortened V by 2 bases and J by 4 bases, and 10 bases separated the two germline ends. There are 14 residues in the CDR3.